This T cell receptor (beta chain) came from a study of cytomegalovirus exposure and HLA in healthy donors. Findings and limits, study-wide: Among the most significant clusters, several appeared linked to common viral pathogens in a later analysis. Later analysis revealed greater clonal expansion in HLA-associated TCR beta chains than in equally common others.

Vbeta (60) and Jbeta (13) primers were used in the PCR. Here immunoSEQ multiplex PCR was the method, and the copy in TCRdb shows in-frame clones only, minus some. Here the sample spans about 98,000 clones, about 81% being singletons. This clone has more than one count but fewer than ten. Antigen specificity is unknown. The germline V gene encodes CDR1 SGHDT and CDR2 YYEEEE. The CDR3 contains 14 residues. The V gene lost 1 base and the J gene lost 0 bases, with 4 bases spanning the gap. Material: PBMCs. The chain employs TRBV5-6 and TRBJ2-2, with D unclear. The TCR was taken from a man between 40 and 49 years old in good health and CMV-seronegative. The CDR3 spells CASSLTANTGELFF. In DNA, the CDR3 is TGTGCCAGCAGCTTGACAGCGAACACCGGGGAGCTGTTTTTT.